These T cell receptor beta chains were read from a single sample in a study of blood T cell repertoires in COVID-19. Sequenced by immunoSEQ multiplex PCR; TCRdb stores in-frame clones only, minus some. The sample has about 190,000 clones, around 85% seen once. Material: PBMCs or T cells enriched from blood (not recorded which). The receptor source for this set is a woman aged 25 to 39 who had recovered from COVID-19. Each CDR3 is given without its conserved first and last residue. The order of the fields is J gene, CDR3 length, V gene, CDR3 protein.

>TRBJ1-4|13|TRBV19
ASSIKTGGNEKLF
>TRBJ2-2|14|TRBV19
ASSNDRGWDTGELF
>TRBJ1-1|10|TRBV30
AWRLSSGEAF
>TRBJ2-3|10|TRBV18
ASSTPEDTQY
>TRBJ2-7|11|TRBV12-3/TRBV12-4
ASSQAAAWEQY
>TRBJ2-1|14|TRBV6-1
ASSEALGHPYNEQF
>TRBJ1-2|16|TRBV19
ASSTDSGTGASSYGYT
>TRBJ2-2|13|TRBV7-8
ASSFLAGTTGELF
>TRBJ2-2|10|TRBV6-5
ASSYFGGELF
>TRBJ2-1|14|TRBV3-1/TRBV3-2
ASSQPKPGLAGNPF
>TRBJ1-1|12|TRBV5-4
ASSGGGLNTEAF
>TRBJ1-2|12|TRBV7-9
ASSRTGDNYGYT
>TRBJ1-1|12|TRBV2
ASSEEVGQPEAF
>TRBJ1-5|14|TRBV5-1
ASSPRGDMGNQPQH
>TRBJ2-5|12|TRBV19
ASSLGTVQETQY
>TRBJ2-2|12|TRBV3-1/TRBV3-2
ASSPRDHTGELF
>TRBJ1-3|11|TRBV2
ASCQGPGNTIY
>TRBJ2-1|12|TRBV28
AISGTYSYNEQF
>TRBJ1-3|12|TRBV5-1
ASSVDRSGNTIY
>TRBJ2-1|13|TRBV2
ASPRLANSYNEQF
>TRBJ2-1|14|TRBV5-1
ASSSGTSGRVNEQF
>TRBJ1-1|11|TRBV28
ASSLVGRTEAF
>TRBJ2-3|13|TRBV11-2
ASRHRGGAVDTQY
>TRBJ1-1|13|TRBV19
ASSISQAWDTEAF
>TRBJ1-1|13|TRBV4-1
ASSQVGQGLVEAF
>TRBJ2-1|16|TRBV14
ASSPSLGAGASYNEQF
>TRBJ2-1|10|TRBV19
ASAPYRGEQF
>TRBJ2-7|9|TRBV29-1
SVGQPYEQY
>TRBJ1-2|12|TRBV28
ASSPRRDTYGYT
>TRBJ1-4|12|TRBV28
ASSSGGGREKLF
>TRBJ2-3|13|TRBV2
ASPLGAGEPDTQY
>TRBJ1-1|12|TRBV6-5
ASTSPGILTEAF
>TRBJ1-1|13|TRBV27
ASSFGSASGRGAF
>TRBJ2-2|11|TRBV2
ASGRENTGELF
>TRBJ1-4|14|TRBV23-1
ASSQSGSRVDEKLF
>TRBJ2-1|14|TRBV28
ASRPERGLSYNEQF
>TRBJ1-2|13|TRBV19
ASSRNSGTGHGYT